This T cell receptor (beta chain) was sequenced in a study of radiotherapy plus CTLA-4 blockade in lung cancer (dated by TCRdb to about 2018). About the full investigation: Among the enrolled patients, around 17% had an objective response, and around 31% reached disease control. What the research found in general, with its limitations: TCR clones derived from tumors expanded in peripheral blood after treatment with radiotherapy and ipilimumab. The strongest predictors of response were reported to be early dynamic shifts in blood T cell clones along with a rise in serum interferon-beta following radiation.

From a lookup of the germline V gene, CDR1 and CDR2 are SGDLS and YYNGEE. Spanning cysteine to phenylalanine, the CDR3 consists of 15 amino acids. Only the CDR3 DNA is retained, 45 bases long and in frame from the first base. Compared with germline, V lacks 4 bases and J lacks 5 bases; bases without a gene match: 7. Libraries were constructed by the immunoSEQ multiplex PCR assay. TCRdb provides this immuneACCESS table in a form limited to in-frame rearrangements. Some clones are lacking; in checked studies, under half of them reflect an unresolved V gene, and why the rest are absent is not known. In all, the sample holds 85,000 to 120,000 clones, and more than 75% of those were seen once. Together, the top ten hold 2.4% of the sample. A word on this clone: Its antigen is unknown. Per-base qualities were not stored, and no clone one base away is much larger.

The study evaluated CTLA-4 blockade (ipilimumab) given together with focal radiation therapy in patients who had chemo-refractory metastatic non-small-cell lung cancer. The receptor chain draws on TRBV9 and TRBJ2-1, with 9 junctional bases fitting TRBD2. This material consisted of peripheral blood, taken from a patient treated with radiotherapy plus ipilimumab. This clonotype originated in a human donor with non-small cell lung cancer that progressed on radiotherapy plus ipilimumab. Some clones in this sample may be carry-over from other donors' samples. The CDR3 sequence is CASSTRGLANNEQFF. The bases read TGTGCCAGCAGCACAAGGGGACTAGCCAACAATGAGCAGTTCTTC.